Ten or more counts support the clone carrying this T cell receptor (beta chain). This record belongs to a study of response to subunit inactivated influenza vaccine. This CDR3 spans 12 amino acids. Trimming cost V 5 bases and J 4 bases, with 9 bases left between them. TCRdb re-called the RT-PCR reads with MiXCR, one entry per CDR3 protein. In the table there are more than 450,000 distinct CDR3 sequences, approximately 10% of which are singletons. This sample also appeared in a second study, on T cells expressing NK-cell markers. Per that study: UMIs accompanied the 5'RACE template switching by which TCR beta cDNA was made. Source material for TCR beta repertoires consisted of sorted CD3+CD56+NKG2C+, CD3+CD56+NKG2C- and CD3+CD56-NKG2C+ T cells. One of the eight sequenced donors was seronegative, whereas the other seven were HCMV-seropositive. The study found dominant NKG2C+ clonotypes at about 1.0-7.0% of CD8+ T cells in six donors. These clonotypes also led the CD3+CD56-NKG2C+ fraction in four donors.

The source is a man aged 45-60 years who received an inactivated influenza vaccine. The chain uses TRBV12-3 or TRBV12-4 and TRBJ2-7; D uncertain. Specimen: PBMCs from blood, collected on the day of vaccination. Here the CDR3 DNA reads TGTGCCAGCAGTCCTAGGGTGTACGAGCAGTACTTC. This translates into CASSPRVYEQYF.